Presented here are 29 T cell receptor beta chains from one specimen sequenced in a study of shared clonotypes between healthy human individuals. TCRdb's copy holds only in-frame clones and misses some; the assay was immunoSEQ multiplex PCR. The repertoire consists of 2 million to 2.5 million clones, with approximately 96% occurring once and the leading ten covering around 0.13%. The source material was naive CD4+ T cells sorted from blood. As for subset: CD45RA+ positively selected. The receptor set was obtained from a man aged 18 to 29 in good health.

The chain joins TRBV19 to TRBJ2-5; 11 nucleotides match TRBD2. This CDR3 is built from 15 residues. With 5 bases clipped from V and 5 bases from J, the junction kept 7 bases outside the gene matches. The germline CDR1 and CDR2 sequences are LNHDA and SQIVND (reference sequence). CDR3 sequence reads: CASSSIAGGGETQYF. The CDR3, as DNA: TGTGCCAGTAGTTCCATAGCGGGAGGGGGTGAGACCCAGTACTTC.

This clone was counted once. The chain uses TRBV18 and TRBJ2-1, with D tentatively TRBD2 (5 bases). The CDR3 spans 13 residues. The V gene's germline CDR1 is KGHSH and CDR2 LQKENI. Trimming stripped 1 base from V and 6 bases from J, with 7 bases between. The CDR3 sequence: CASSPRLSNEQFF. The CDR3 bases are TGTGCCAGCTCACCACGACTATCCAATGAGCAGTTCTTC.

This sequence joins TRBV28 and TRBJ2-4; D could derive from TRBD1 or TRBD2 (5 bases each). V shed 5 bases and J shed 0 bases, with 17 bases lying between them. The CDR3 length is 17 residues. Germline-derived CDR1 and CDR2 are MDHEN and SYDVKM. In DNA form, the CDR3 reads TGTGCCAGCAGTCCTCGATCGGGGCCAAGAGCCAAAAACATTCAGTACTTC. Translating gives CASSPRSGPRAKNIQYF.

This sequence joins TRBV18 and TRBJ2-5; 11 bases line up with TRBD2. Germline V gives CDR1 KGHSH, CDR2 LQKENI. After removal of 6 bases from V and 2 bases from J, the junction contained 5 bases not matched to a gene. There are 15 residues in the CDR3. The CDR3 nucleotides are TGTGCCAGCTCGGCTATAGCGGGAGGGCAAGAGACCCAGTACTTC. It encodes CASSAIAGGQETQYF.

The V call is TRBV9, the J call TRBJ2-6; D gene ambiguous. V was clipped by 0 bases and J by 0 bases, with 7 bases between them. Germline assignment: CDR1 SGDLS and CDR2 YYNGEE. The CDR3 has 16 amino acids. CDR3 in DNA: TGTGCCAGCAGCGTAGTCGGCCTCTCTGGGGCCAACGTCCTGACTTTC. This codes for CASSVVGLSGANVLTF.

A note on this clone: Other nucleotide sequences from this sample produce the same CDR3. The rearrangement links TRBV18 to TRBJ2-1; TRBD2 aligns across 13 bases. CDR1 is KGHSH, CDR2 LQKENI, per germline. Germline trimming cut 0 bases from V and 4 bases from J; bases unmatched to any gene: 0. There are 16 residues in the CDR3. CDR3 bases: TGTGCCAGCTCACCACCACTAGCGGGAGGGTACAATGAGCAGTTCTTC. Protein sequence: CASSPPLAGGYNEQFF.

This clone was seen a single time. The chain couples TRBV6-6 to TRBJ2-7; possibly TRBD2 for D (7 bases). CDR1 and CDR2 (germline): MNHNY, SVGAGI (reference sequence). This CDR3 is 14 amino acids long. V dropped 6 bases and J dropped 5 bases, with 17 bases sitting between them. The CDR3 DNA sequence: TGTGCCAGCAGGCAGACTCGAGGGGGGGACGAGCAGTACTTC. Residues: CASRQTRGGDEQYF.

The V and J genes are TRBV5-4 and TRBJ1-1; D unresolved. V lost 4 bases to trimming and J lost 2 bases, with 6 bases between them. The germline CDR1 and CDR2 sequences are SGHNT and YYREEE (reference sequence). The CDR3 runs to 12 residues. The CDR3 DNA is TGTGCCAGCAGCGTAGTTAACACTGAAGCTTTCTTT. Translated: CASSVVNTEAFF.

V usage is TRBV6-5 and J usage is TRBJ1-2; D not resolved. The length of the CDR3 is 12 residues. V was clipped by 3 bases and J by 3 bases, with 5 bases between them. Germline assignment: CDR1 MNHEY and CDR2 SVGAGI. CDR3 loop: CASSYRDYGYTF. For the CDR3, the DNA is TGTGCCAGCAGTTATAGGGACTATGGCTACACCTTC.

The J gene is TRBJ2-1, the V gene TRBV19; D is unresolved. The CDR3 extends over 15 amino acids. V was trimmed by 6 bases and J by 1 base, leaving 13 bases between them. Germline V gene data show CDR1 as LNHDA and CDR2 as SQIVND (reference sequence). The CDR3: CASRQGTYSYNEQFF. The DNA for the CDR3 is TGTGCCAGTAGGCAAGGCACCTATTCCTACAATGAGCAGTTCTTC.

V is TRBV5-1 and J is TRBJ2-3, with 10 bases fitting TRBD2. V lost 6 bases to trimming and J lost 3 bases; unmatched junction nucleotides: 10. The CDR3 has 16 residues. CDR1 and CDR2 from the germline V gene are SGHRS and YFSETQ. CDR3 sequence reads: CASMVLSSGRTDTQYF. CDR3 coding DNA: TGCGCCAGCATGGTCCTCTCTAGCGGGAGAACAGATACGCAGTATTTT.

The chain combines TRBV5-1 with TRBJ2-3; D possibly corresponds to TRBD2 (6 bases). The CDR3 spans 18 residues. V was cut by 2 bases and J by 0 bases, with 19 bases left in between. Germline V CDR1 and CDR2: SGHRS, YFSETQ. CDR3 region: CASSLWPHGGVSTDTQYF. CDR3 nucleotide sequence: TGCGCCAGCAGCTTATGGCCTCACGGGGGAGTTAGCACAGATACGCAGTATTTT.

The V gene is TRBV29-1, the J gene TRBJ2-5, with D possibly being TRBD1 (6 bases). The CDR3 covers 12 residues. V lost 4 bases, J lost 4 bases, and 10 bases lay in between. Germline assignment: CDR1 SQVTM and CDR2 ANQGSEA. CDR3 amino acids: CSVVQGIETQYF. CDR3 in DNA: TGCAGCGTTGTACAGGGAATAGAGACCCAGTACTTC.

This rearrangement joins TRBV25-1 to TRBJ2-2, with D uncertain. Germline CDR1 is MGHDK and CDR2 is SYGVNS. The length of the CDR3 is 14 residues. V dropped 4 bases and J dropped 3 bases, with 9 bases sitting between them. CDR3 protein: CASSAPSYTGELFF. CDR3 in DNA: TGTGCCAGCAGTGCTCCCAGTTACACCGGGGAGCTGTTTTTT.

V gene TRBV6-1 combines with J gene TRBJ1-5, with no clear D. The CDR3 sequence is 14 residues long. The V end was cut by 3 bases, the J end by 3 bases, with 9 bases between. CDR1 MNHNS and CDR2 SASEGT come from the germline V gene. CDR3: CASSEWDPNQPQHF. CDR3 bases: TGTGCCAGCAGTGAGTGGGATCCCAATCAGCCCCAGCATTTT.

CDR3 bases: TGCGCCAGCAGCCTTTACCGGGACAGGCCTCAAGAGACCCAGTACTTC. Amino acids: CASSLYRDRPQETQYF. The chain joins TRBV5-1 to TRBJ2-5; 8 bases line up with TRBD1. With 4 bases clipped from V and 2 bases from J, the junction kept 10 bases outside the gene matches. CDR3 length equals 16 residues. CDR1 is SGHRS and CDR2 is YFSETQ in the germline V gene. Complete variable domain (other parts from reference TRBV5-1 and TRBJ2-5): KAGVTQTPRYLIKTRGQQVTLSCSPISGHRSVSWYQQTPGQGLQFLFEYFSETQRNKGNFPGRFSGRQFSNSRSEMNVSTLELGDSALYLCASSLYRDRPQETQYFGPGTRLLVL.

This chain uses TRBV4-3 with TRBJ2-7; TRBD2 agrees at 9 bases. V lost 0 bases and J lost 6; bases outside the gene matches: 12. Germline CDR1 reads LGHNA; CDR2 reads YSLEER. The CDR3 is 17 amino acids. The DNA of the CDR3 is TGCGCCAGCAGCCAAGAATTGATGGTAGCGGGAGTCGGCGAGCAGTACTTC. Encoded protein: CASSQELMVAGVGEQYF.

The chain uses TRBV10-3 and TRBJ2-1; 10 bases fit TRBD2. The CDR3 runs 14 residues. J gave up 6 bases and V 9 bases, and 8 bases lay outside the gene matches. CDR1 is ENHRY and CDR2 is SYGVKD in the germline V gene. The CDR3 DNA reads TGTGCCATGAAGACTAGCGGGCTCGTCAATGAGCAGTTCTTC. Its protein product is CAMKTSGLVNEQFF.

The rearrangement uses TRBV6-4 and TRBJ2-2, with D uncertain. V lost 5 bases and J 4 bases, leaving 8 bases between the germline ends. CDR3 length: 13 amino acids. In germline, CDR1 is MRHNA, CDR2 SNTAGT. CDR3 DNA: TGTGCCAGCAGTCTGGAGAGCACCGGGGAGCTGTTTTTT. This encodes CASSLESTGELFF.

This chain uses TRBV29-1 with TRBJ1-2; 12 nucleotides agree with TRBD1. The CDR3 is 18 amino acids. J gave up 1 base and V 7 bases, and 16 bases lay outside the gene matches. Germline values: CDR1 SQVTM, CDR2 ANQGSEA. CDR3 residues: CSAGGPPGQGASNYGYTF. CDR3 in DNA: TGCAGCGCTGGAGGCCCTCCGGGACAGGGGGCCAGTAACTATGGCTACACCTTC.

The rearrangement uses TRBV7-2 and TRBJ2-1; D may be TRBD2 (7 bases). The V end lost 0 bases, the J end lost 7 bases, and 13 bases lay between the germline ends. Germline CDR1 is SGHTA and CDR2 is FQGNSA. This CDR3 contains 15 residues. CDR3 loop: CASSLAGGLMNEQFF. CDR3 nucleotide sequence: TGTGCCAGCAGCTTAGCGGGGGGGCTTATGAATGAGCAGTTCTTC.

The V gene is TRBV27, the J gene TRBJ2-2; 7 bases are shared with TRBD1. This CDR3 is 15 amino acids long. Germline V CDR1 and CDR2: MNHEY, SMNVEV (reference sequence). J was trimmed by 1 base and V by 1 base; bases with no gene match: 0. CDR3 in amino acids: CASSLYRGNTGELFF. The CDR3 DNA follows: TGTGCCAGCAGTTTATACAGGGGGAACACCGGGGAGCTGTTTTTT.

The chain recombines TRBV19 with TRBJ2-5; 7 bases line up with TRBD2. CDR1 is LNHDA and CDR2 is SQIVND in the germline V gene (reference sequence). This CDR3 has 14 residues. Trimming removed 4 bases from V and 4 bases from J; junction bases left unmatched: 6. CDR3 nucleotide sequence: TGTGCCAGTAGTAGAGCGGGGAATTCAGAGACCCAGTACTTC. This codes for CASSRAGNSETQYF.

The genes are TRBV4-3 and TRBJ2-7; TRBD2 aligns across 8 bases. The CDR3 totals 15 residues. Trimming removed 4 bases from V and 2 bases from J; junction bases left unmatched: 7. Germline lookup yields CDR1 LGHNA and CDR2 YSLEER. CDR3 DNA sequence: TGCGCCAGCAGCCGGGAAACTAGCGGAGCCTACGAGCAGTACTTC. It translates to CASSRETSGAYEQYF.

This chain joins TRBV9 and TRBJ1-4; D is unresolved. From germline, CDR1 is SGDLS and CDR2 YYNGEE. The CDR3 contains 18 residues. V was shortened by 0 bases and J by 0 bases, with 15 bases between the two germline ends. The CDR3 DNA follows: TGTGCCAGCAGCGTAGATCTGGCCCCTTACGCAACTAATGAAAAACTGTTTTTT. This sequence encodes CASSVDLAPYATNEKLFF.

The J gene is TRBJ1-6, the V gene TRBV6-5, with a possible D match to TRBD1 (5 bases). The CDR3 contains 13 residues. The V end was cut by 11 bases, the J end by 3 bases, with 11 bases between. CDR1 is MNHEY and CDR2 is SVGAGI in the germline V gene. DNA for the CDR3: TGTGCCGCAGGGTGGGGCTATAATTCACCCCTCCACTTT. Translated: CAAGWGYNSPLHF.

J is TRBJ2-7 and V is TRBV5-1; 12 nucleotides agree with TRBD2. Trimming removed 5 bases from V and 4 bases from J; junction bases left unmatched: 4. The germline gives CDR1 SGHRS, CDR2 YFSETQ. The CDR3 consists of 14 residues. CDR3 amino acids: CASRPLAGGYEQYF. DNA of the CDR3: TGCGCCAGCAGGCCACTAGCGGGAGGTTACGAGCAGTACTTC.

The chain links TRBV7-2 to TRBJ1-1; D is unclear. In germline, CDR1 is SGHTA, CDR2 FQGNSA. Trimming pared 3 bases from V and 0 bases from J, leaving 8 bases between. This CDR3 region has 14 residues. The CDR3 here is CASSLASLNTEAFF. The CDR3 DNA follows: TGTGCCAGCAGCTTGGCGTCCCTGAACACTGAAGCTTTCTTT.

The sample holds one count of this clone. The chain employs TRBV9 and TRBJ2-1, with D possibly TRBD2 on 6 matching bases. The CDR3 runs to 15 residues. Trimming shortened V by 3 bases and J by 2 bases, and 12 bases separated the two germline ends. Germline loops: CDR1 SGDLS, CDR2 YYNGEE. In nucleotides, the CDR3 is TGTGCCAGCAGCGCCTCCGTAGCGGCCTACAATGAGCAGTTCTTC. Translated: CASSASVAAYNEQFF.